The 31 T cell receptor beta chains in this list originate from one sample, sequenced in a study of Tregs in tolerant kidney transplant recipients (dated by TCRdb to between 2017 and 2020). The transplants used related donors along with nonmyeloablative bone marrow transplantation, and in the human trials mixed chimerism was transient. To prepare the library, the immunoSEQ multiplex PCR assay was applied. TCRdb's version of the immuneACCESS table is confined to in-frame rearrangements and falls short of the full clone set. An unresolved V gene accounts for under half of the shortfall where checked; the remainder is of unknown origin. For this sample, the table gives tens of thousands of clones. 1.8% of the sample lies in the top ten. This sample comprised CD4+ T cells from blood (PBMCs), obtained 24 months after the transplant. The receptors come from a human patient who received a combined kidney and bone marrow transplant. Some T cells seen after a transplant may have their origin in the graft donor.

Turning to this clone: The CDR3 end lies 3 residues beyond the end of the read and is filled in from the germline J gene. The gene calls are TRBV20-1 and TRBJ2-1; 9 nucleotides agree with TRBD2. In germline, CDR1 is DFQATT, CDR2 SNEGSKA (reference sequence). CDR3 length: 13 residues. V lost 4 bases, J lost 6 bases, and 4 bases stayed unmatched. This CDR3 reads CSAISGSVNEQFF. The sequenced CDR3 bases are TGCAGTGCTATTAGCGGGAGTGTCAATGAG.

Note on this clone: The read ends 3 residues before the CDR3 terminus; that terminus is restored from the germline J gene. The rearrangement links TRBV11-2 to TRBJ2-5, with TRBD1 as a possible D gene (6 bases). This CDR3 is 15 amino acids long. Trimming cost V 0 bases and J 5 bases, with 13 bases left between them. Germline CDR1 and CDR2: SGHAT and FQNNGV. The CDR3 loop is CASSLEVTGTETQYF. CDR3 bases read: TGTGCCAGCAGCTTAGAGGTCACAGGGACGGAGACC. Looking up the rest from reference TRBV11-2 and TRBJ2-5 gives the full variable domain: EAGVAQSPRYKIIEKRQSVAFWCNPISGHATLYWYQQILGQGPKLLIQFQNNGVVDDSQLPKDRFSAERLKGVDSTLKIQPAKLEDSAVYLCASSLEVTGTETQYFGPGTRLLVL.

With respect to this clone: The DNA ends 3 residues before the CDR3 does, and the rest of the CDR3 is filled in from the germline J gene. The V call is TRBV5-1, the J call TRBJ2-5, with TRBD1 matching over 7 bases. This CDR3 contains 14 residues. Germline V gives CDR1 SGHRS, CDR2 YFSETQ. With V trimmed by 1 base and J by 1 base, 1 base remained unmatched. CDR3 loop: CASSLRDSQETQYF. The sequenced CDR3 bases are TGCGCCAGCAGCTTGCGGGACAGCCAAGAGACC.

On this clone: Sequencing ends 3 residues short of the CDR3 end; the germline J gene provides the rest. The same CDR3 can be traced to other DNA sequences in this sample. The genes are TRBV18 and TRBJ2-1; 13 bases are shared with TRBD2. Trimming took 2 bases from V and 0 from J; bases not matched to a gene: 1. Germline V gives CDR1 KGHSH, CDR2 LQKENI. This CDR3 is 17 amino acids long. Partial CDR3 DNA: TGTGCCAGCTCACCAAGGACTAGCGGGAGCTCCTACAATGAG. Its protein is CASSPRTSGSSYNE. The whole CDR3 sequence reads CASSPRTSGSSYNEQFF.

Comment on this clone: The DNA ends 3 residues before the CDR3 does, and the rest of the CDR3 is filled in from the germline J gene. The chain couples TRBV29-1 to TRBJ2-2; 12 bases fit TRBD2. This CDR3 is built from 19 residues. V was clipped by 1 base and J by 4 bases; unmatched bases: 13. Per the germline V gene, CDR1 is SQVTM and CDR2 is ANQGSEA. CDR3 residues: CSVEVRRYLAGGPTGELFF. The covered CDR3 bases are TGCAGCGTTGAAGTACGACGGTATCTAGCGGGAGGGCCCACCGGGGAG.

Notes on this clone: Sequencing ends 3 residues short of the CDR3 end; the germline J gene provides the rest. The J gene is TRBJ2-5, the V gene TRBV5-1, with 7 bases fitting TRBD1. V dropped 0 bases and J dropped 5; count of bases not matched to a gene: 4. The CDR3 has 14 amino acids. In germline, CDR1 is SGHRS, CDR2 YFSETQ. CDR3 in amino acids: CASSLDRGEETQYF. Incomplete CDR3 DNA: TGCGCCAGCAGCTTGGACAGGGGTGAGGAGACC.

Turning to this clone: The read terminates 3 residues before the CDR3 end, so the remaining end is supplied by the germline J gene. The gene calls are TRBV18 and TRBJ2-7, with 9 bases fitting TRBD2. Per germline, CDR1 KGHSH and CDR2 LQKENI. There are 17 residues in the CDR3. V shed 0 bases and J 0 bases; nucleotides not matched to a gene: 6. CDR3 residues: CASSPPGLASTSYEQYF. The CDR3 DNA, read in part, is TGTGCCAGCTCACCACCCGGACTAGCGAGTACCTCCTACGAG. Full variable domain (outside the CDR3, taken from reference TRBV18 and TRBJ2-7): NAGVMQNPRHLVRRRGQEARLRCSPMKGHSHVYWYRQLPEEGLKFMVYLQKENIIDESGMPKERFSAEFPKEGPSILRIQQVVRGDSAAYFCASSPPGLASTSYEQYFGPGTRLTVT.

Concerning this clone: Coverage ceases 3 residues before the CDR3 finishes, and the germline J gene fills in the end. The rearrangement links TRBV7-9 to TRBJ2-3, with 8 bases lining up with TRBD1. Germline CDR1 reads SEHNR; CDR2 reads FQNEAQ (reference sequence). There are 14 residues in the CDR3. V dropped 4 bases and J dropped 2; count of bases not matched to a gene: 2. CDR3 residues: CASSSGQDTDTQYF. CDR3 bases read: TGTGCCAGCAGCTCGGGACAGGACACAGATACG.

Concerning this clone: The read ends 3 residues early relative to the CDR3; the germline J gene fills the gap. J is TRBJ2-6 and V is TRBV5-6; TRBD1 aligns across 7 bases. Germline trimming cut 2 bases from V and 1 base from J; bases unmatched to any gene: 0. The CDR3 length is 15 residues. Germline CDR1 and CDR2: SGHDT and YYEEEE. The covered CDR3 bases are TGTGCCAGCAGCTTACAGGGGTCTGGGGCCAACGTC. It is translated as CASSLQGSGANV. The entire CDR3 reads CASSLQGSGANVLTF.

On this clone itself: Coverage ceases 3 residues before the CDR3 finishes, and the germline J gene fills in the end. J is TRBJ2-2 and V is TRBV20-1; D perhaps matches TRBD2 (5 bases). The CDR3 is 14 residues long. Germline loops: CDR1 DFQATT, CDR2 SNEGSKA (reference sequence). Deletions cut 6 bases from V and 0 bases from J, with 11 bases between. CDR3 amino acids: CSAPLVANTGELFF. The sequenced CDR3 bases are TGCAGTGCCCCACTAGTGGCGAACACCGGGGAG.

The CDR3 DNA, read in part, is TGCGCCAGCAGTGAGGGGGGGTCACGGCCCTACGAG. Translated, it gives CASSEGGSRPYE. The entire CDR3 protein reads CASSEGGSRPYEQYF. The genes are TRBV10-1 and TRBJ2-7; TRBD2 might be the D (6 bases). The read stops 3 residues short of the end of the CDR3; the missing end is completed from the germline J gene. Germline V gene lookup returns CDR1 WNHNN and CDR2 SYGVQD (reference sequence). The CDR3 is 15 amino acids. Deletions cut 2 bases from V and 2 bases from J, with 13 bases between.

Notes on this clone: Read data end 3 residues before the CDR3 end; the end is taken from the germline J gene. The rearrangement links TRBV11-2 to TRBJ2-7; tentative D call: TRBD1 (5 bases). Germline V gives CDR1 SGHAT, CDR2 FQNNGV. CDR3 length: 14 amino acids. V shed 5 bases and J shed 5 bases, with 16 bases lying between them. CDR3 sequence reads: CASSPSGFRDEQYF. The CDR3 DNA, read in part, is TGTGCCAGCAGCCCCTCAGGGTTTCGGGACGAG.

The chain's CDR3 is CASSRRTVNTEAFF. The part of the CDR3 DNA that was read is TGTGCCAGCAGCAGGAGGACAGTGAACACTGAA. J is TRBJ1-1 and V is TRBV7-2; maybe TRBD1 (6 bases). The read gets to within 3 residues of the CDR3 end, and the germline J gene fills in the rest. The V end lost 5 bases, the J end lost 0 bases, and 10 bases lay between the germline ends. The CDR3 extends over 14 amino acids. Germline lookup yields CDR1 SGHTA and CDR2 FQGNSA.

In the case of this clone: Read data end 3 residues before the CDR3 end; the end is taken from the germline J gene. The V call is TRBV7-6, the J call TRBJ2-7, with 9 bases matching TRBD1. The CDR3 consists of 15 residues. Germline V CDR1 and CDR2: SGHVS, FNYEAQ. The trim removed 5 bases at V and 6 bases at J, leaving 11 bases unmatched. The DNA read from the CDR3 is TGTGCCAGCAGCCAGGGGACAGGGAGGCCGACCGAG. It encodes CASSQGTGRPTE. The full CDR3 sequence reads CASSQGTGRPTEQYF.

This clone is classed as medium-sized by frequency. The CDR3 loop is CSARGGRDSGANVLTF. CDR3 bases read: TGCAGTGCTAGAGGGGGCAGGGACTCTGGGGCCAACGTC. The V call is TRBV20-1, the J call TRBJ2-6; weak D call: TRBD1 (5 bases). The observed sequence ends 3 residues before the CDR3 terminus, with the missing tail filled in from the germline J gene. Trimming took 1 base from V and 0 from J, leaving 10 bases between them. The length of the CDR3 is 16 residues. The V gene's germline CDR1 is DFQATT and CDR2 SNEGSKA (reference sequence).

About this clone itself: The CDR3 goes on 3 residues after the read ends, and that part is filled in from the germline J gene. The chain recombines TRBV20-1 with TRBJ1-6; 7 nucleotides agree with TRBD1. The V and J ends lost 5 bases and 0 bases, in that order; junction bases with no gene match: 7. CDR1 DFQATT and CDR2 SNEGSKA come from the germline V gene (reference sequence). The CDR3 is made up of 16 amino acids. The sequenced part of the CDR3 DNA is TGCAGTGCTCGGACAGGTCGGAGCTCCTATAATTCACCC. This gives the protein CSARTGRSSYNSP. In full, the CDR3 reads CSARTGRSSYNSPLHF.

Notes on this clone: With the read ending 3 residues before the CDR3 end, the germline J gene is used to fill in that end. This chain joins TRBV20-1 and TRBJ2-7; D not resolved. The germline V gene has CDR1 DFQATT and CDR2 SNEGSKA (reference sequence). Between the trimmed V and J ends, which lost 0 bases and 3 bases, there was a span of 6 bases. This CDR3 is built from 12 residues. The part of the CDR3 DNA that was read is TGCAGTGCTAGAGAAGGGTACTACGAG. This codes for CSAREGYYE. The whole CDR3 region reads CSAREGYYEQYF.

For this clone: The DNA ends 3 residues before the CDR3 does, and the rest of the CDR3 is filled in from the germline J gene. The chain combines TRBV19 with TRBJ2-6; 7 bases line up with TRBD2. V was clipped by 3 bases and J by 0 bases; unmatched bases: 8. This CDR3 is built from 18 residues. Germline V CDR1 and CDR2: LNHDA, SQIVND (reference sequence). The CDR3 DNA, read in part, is TGTGCCAGTAGTATTGCGGGAGCAATAGGCTCTGGGGCCAACGTC. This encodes CASSIAGAIGSGANV. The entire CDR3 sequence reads CASSIAGAIGSGANVLTF. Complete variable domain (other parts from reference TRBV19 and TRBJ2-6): DGGITQSPKYLFRKEGQNVTLSCEQNLNHDAMYWYRQDPGQGLRLIYYSQIVNDFQKGDIAEGYSVSREKKESFPLTVTSAQKNPTAFYLCASSIAGAIGSGANVLTFGAGSRLTVL.

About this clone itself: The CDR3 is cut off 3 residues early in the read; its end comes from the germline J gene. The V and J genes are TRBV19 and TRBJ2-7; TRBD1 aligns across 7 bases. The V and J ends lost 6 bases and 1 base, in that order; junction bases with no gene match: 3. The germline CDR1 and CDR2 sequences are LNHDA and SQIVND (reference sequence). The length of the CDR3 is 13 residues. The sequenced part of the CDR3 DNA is TGTGCCAGTAGAACGACAGGGTCCTACGAG. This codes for CASRTTGSYE. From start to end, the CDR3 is CASRTTGSYEQYF.

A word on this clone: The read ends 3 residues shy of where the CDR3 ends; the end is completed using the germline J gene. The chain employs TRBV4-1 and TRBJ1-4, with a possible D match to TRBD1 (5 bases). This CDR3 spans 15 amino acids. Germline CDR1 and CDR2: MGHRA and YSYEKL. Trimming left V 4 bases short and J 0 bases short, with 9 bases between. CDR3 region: CASSLQGATNEKLFF. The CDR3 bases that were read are TGCGCCAGCAGCCTCCAGGGTGCAACTAATGAAAAA.

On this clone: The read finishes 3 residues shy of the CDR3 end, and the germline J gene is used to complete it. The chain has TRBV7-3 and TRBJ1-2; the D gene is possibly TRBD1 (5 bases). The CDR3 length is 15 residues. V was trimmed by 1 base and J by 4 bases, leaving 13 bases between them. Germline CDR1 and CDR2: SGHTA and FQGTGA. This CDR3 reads CASSLKGGTGYGYTF. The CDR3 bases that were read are TGTGCCAGCAGCTTAAAAGGTGGAACAGGCTATGGC.

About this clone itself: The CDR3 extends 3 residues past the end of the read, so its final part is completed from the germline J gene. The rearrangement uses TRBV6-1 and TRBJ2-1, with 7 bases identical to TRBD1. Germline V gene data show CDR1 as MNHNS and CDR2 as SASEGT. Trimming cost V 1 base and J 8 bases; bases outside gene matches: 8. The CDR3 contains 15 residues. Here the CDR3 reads CASSEEPRDSDEQFF. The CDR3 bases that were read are TGTGCCAGCAGTGAAGAACCCCGGGACAGCGATGAG.

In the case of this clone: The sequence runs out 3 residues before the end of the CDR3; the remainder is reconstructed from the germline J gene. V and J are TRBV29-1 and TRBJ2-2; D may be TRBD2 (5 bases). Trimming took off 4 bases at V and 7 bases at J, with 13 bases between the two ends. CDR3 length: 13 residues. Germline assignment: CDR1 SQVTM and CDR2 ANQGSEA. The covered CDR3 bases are TGCAGCGTTGCGTTGCACGAGGGCGGGGAG. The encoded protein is CSVALHEGGE. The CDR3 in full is CSVALHEGGELFF.

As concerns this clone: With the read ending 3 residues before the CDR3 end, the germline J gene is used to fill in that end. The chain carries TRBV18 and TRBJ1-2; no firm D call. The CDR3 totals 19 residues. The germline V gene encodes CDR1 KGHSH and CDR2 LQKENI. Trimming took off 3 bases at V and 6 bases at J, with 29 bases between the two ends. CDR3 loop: CASSPYDQLVHPIAHGYTF. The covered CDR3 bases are TGTGCCAGCTCACCGTACGATCAGCTAGTACACCCCATTGCACATGGC.

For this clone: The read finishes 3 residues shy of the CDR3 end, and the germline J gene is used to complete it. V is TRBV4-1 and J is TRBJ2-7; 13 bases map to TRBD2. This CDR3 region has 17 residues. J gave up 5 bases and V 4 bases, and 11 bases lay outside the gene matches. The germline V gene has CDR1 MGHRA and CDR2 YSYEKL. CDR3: CASSLPWTSGRIHEQYF. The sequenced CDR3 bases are TGCGCCAGCAGCCTTCCTTGGACTAGCGGGAGAATACACGAG.

Incomplete CDR3 DNA: TGCAGTGCGGGCGGGACAGGGATGTTTTCACCC. This translates into CSAGGTGMFSP. The full CDR3 protein is CSAGGTGMFSPLHF. This chain links TRBV20-1 with TRBJ1-6; 9 bases fit TRBD1. The read comes to an end 3 residues before the CDR3 does, leaving the germline J gene to fill in the end. The CDR3 totals 14 residues. CDR1 is DFQATT, CDR2 SNEGSKA, per germline (reference sequence). Trimming cost V 6 bases and J 9 bases; bases outside gene matches: 9.

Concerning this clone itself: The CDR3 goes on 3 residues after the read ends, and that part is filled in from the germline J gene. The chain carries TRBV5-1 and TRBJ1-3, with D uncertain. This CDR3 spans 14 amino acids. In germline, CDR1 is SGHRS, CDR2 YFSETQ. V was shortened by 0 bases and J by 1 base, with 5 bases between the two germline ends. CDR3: CASSLEASGNTIYF. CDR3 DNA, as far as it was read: TGCGCCAGCAGCTTGGAAGCTTCTGGAAACACC. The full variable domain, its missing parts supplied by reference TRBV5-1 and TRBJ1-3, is KAGVTQTPRYLIKTRGQQVTLSCSPISGHRSVSWYQQTPGQGLQFLFEYFSETQRNKGNFPGRFSGRQFSNSRSEMNVSTLELGDSALYLCASSLEASGNTIYFGEGSWLTVV.

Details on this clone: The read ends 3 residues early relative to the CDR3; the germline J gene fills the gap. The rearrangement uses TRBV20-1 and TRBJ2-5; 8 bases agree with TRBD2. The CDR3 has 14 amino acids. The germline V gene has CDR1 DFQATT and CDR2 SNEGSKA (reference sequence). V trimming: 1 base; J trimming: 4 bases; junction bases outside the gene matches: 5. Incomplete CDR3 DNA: TGCAGTGCTAGAGTTAGCGGGACACGAGAGACC. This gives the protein CSARVSGTRET. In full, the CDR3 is CSARVSGTRETQYF.

The CDR3 loop is CASSSYEQYF. The CDR3 DNA, read in part, is TGTGCCAGCAGCTCGTACGAG. The V and J genes are TRBV5-8 and TRBJ2-7; D is ambiguous. The read ends 3 residues early relative to the CDR3; the germline J gene fills the gap. Germline V lookup: CDR1 SGHTS, CDR2 YDEGEE. V was pared by 3 bases and J by 4 bases, with 2 bases between. The CDR3 runs 10 residues. Looking up the rest from reference TRBV5-8 and TRBJ2-7 gives the full variable domain: EAGVTQSPTHLIKTRGQQATLRCSPISGHTSVYWYQQALGLGLQFLLWYDEGEERNRGNFPPRFSGRQFPNYSSELNVNALELEDSALYLCASSSYEQYFGPGTRLTVT.

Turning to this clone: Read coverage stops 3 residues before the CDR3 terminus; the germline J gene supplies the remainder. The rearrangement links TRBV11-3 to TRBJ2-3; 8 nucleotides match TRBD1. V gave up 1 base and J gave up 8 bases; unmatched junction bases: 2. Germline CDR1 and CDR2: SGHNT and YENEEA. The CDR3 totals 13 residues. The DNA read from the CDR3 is TGTGCCAGCAGCTTAGCAGGGGGCGGTACG. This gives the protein CASSLAGGGT. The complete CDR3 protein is CASSLAGGGTQYF.

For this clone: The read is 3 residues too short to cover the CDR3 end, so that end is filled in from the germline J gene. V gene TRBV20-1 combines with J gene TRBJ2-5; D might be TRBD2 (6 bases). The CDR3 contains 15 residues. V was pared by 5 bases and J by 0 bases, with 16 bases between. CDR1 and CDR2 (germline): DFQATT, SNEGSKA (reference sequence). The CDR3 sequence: CSAPGRGLNQETQYF. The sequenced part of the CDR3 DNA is TGCAGTGCTCCAGGAAGAGGACTAAACCAAGAGACC.